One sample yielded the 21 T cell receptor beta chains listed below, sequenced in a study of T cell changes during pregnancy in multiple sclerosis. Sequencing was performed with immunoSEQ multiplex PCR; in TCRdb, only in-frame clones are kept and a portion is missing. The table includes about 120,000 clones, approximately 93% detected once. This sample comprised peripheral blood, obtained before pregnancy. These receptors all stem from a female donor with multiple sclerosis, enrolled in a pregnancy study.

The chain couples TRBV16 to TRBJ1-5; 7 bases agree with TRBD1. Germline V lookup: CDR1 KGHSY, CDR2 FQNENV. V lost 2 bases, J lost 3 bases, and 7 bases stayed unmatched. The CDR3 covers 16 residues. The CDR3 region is CASSQRPEGANQPQHF. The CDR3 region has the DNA TGTGCCAGCAGCCAAAGACCCGAGGGGGCCAATCAGCCCCAGCATTTT.

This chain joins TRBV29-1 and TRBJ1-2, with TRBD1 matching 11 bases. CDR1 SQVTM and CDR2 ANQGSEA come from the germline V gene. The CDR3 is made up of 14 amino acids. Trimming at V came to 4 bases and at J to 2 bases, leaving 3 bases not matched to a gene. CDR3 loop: CSVVGTGGNYGYTF. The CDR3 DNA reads TGCAGCGTTGTTGGGACAGGGGGAAACTATGGCTACACCTTC.

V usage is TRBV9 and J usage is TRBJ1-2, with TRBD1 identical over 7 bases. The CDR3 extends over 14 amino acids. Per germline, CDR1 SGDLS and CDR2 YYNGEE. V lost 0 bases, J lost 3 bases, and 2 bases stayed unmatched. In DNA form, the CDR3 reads TGTGCCAGCAGCGTAGAAGACAGGGACTATGGCTACACCTTC. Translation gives CASSVEDRDYGYTF.

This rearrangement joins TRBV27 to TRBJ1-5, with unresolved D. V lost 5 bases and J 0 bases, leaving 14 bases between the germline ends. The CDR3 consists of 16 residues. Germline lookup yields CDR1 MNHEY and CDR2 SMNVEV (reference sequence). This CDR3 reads CASSLNPQYSNQPQHF. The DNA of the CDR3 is TGTGCCAGCAGTCTAAACCCACAGTATAGCAATCAGCCCCAGCATTTT.

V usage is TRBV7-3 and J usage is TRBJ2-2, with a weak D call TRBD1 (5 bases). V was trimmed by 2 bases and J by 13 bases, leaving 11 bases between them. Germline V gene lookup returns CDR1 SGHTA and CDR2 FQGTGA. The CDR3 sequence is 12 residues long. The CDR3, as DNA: TGTGCCAGCAGCTTATATCAGGGCAGGCTGTTTTTT. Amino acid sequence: CASSLYQGRLFF.

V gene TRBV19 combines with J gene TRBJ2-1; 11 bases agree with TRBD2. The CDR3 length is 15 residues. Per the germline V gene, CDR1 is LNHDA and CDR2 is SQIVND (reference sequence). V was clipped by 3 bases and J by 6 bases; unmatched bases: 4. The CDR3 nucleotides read TGTGCCAGTAGTATTAGCGGGAGGGCCACCAATGAGCAGTTCTTC. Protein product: CASSISGRATNEQFF.

The CDR3 DNA reads TGTGCCAGTTGCATGGCCCAAAAGCCCCAGCATTTT. It codes for CASCMAQKPQHF. The genes are TRBV19 and TRBJ1-5, with unresolved D. The V gene lost 8 bases and the J gene lost 8 bases, with 13 bases spanning the gap. Germline V lookup: CDR1 LNHDA, CDR2 SQIVND (reference sequence). The CDR3 is 12 amino acids.

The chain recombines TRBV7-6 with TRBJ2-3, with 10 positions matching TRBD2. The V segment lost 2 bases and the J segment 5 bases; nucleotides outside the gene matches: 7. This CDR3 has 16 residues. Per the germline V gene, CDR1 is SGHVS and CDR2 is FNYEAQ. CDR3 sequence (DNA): TGTGCCAGCAGCTTATTCAGCGGGGGGGGTAAAGATACGCAGTATTTT. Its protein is CASSLFSGGGKDTQYF.

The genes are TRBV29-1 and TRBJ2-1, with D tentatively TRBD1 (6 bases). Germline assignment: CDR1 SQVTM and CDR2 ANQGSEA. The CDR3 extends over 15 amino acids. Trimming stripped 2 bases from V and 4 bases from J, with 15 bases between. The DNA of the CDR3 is TGCAGCGTTGAAATTAGGGGGAGACGATACAATGAGCAGTTCTTC. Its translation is CSVEIRGRRYNEQFF.

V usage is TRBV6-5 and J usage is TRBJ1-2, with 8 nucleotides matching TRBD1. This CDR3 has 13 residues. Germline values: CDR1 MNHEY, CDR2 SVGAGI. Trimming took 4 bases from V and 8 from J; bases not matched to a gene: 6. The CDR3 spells CASSSSTGDGYTF. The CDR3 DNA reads TGTGCCAGCAGTTCCTCGACAGGGGACGGCTACACCTTC.

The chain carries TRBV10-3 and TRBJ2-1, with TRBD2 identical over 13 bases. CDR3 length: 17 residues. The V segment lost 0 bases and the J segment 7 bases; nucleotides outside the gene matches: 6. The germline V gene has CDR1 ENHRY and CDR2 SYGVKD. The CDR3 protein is CAISESSGTSGKNEQFF. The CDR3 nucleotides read TGTGCCATCAGTGAGTCCTCCGGGACTAGCGGGAAAAATGAGCAGTTCTTC.

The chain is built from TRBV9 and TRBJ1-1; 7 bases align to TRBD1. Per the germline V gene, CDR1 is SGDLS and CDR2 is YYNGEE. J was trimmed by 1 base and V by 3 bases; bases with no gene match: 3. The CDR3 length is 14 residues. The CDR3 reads CASSGGQPNTEAFF. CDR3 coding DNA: TGTGCCAGCAGCGGGGGACAGCCGAACACTGAAGCTTTCTTT.

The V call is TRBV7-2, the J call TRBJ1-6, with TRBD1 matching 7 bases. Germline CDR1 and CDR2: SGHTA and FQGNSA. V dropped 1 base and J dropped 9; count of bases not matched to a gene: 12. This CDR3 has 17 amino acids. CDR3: CASSLEKGGRLFSPLHF. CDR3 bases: TGTGCCAGCAGCTTAGAAAAAGGGGGCAGACTCTTTTCACCCCTCCACTTT.

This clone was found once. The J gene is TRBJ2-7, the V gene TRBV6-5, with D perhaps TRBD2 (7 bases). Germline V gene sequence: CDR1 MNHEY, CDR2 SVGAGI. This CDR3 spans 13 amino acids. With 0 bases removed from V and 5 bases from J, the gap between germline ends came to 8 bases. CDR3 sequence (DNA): TGTGCCAGCAGTTACTCGGGGGGGCACGAGCAGTACTTC. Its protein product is CASSYSGGHEQYF.

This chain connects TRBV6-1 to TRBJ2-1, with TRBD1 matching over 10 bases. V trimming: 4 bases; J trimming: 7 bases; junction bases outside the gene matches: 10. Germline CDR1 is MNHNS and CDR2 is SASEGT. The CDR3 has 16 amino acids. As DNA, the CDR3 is TGTGCCAGCAGTGGCCTTCCGGGACAGGGGACGAATGAGCAGTTCTTC. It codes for CASSGLPGQGTNEQFF.

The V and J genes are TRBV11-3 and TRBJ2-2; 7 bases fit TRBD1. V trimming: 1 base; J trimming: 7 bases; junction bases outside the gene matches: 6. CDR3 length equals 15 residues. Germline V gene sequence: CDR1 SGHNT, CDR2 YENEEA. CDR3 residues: CASSLGPGGVGELFF. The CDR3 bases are TGTGCCAGCAGCTTAGGCCCAGGGGGAGTCGGGGAGCTGTTTTTT.

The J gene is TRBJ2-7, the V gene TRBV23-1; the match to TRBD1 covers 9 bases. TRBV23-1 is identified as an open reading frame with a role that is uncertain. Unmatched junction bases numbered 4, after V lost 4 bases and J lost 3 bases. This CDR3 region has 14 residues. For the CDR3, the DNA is TGCGCCAGCAGTCCGGGACAGGGTCGCTACGAGCAGTACTTC. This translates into CASSPGQGRYEQYF.

The CDR3 nucleotides read TGCGCCAGCAGCCAAGCCTCGACTAGCGGGGGGCTTGGGGAGCAGTTCTTC. It translates to CASSQASTSGGLGEQFF. The chain couples TRBV4-1 to TRBJ2-1, with TRBD2 matching over 13 bases. Germline CDR1 reads MGHRA; CDR2 reads YSYEKL. Germline trimming cut 1 base from V and 10 bases from J; bases unmatched to any gene: 10. This CDR3 region has 17 residues.

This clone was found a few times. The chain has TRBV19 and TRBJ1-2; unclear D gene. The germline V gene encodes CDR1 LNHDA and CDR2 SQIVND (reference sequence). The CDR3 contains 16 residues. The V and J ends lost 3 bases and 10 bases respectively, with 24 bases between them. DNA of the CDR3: TGTGCCAGTAGTATCTTTCCAGGCGGGAATGTTGTTGACTACACCTTC. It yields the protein CASSIFPGGNVVDYTF.

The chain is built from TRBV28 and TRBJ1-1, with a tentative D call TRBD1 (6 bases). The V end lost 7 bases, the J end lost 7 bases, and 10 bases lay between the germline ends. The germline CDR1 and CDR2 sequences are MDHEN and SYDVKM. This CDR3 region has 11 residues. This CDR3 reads CASIGQFEAFF. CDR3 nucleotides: TGTGCCAGCATCGGACAGTTTGAAGCTTTCTTT.

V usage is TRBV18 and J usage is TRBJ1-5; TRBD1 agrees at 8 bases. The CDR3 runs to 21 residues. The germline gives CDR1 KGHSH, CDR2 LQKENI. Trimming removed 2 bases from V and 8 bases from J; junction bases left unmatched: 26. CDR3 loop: CASSPKIVGTKTGVILKPQHF. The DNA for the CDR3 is TGTGCCAGCTCACCAAAAATTGTCGGGACCAAGACAGGGGTTATTTTGAAGCCCCAGCATTTT. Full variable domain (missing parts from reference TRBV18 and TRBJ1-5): NAGVMQNPRHLVRRRGQEARLRCSPMKGHSHVYWYRQLPEEGLKFMVYLQKENIIDESGMPKERFSAEFPKEGPSILRIQQVVRGDSAAYFCASSPKIVGTKTGVILKPQHFGDGTRLSIL.